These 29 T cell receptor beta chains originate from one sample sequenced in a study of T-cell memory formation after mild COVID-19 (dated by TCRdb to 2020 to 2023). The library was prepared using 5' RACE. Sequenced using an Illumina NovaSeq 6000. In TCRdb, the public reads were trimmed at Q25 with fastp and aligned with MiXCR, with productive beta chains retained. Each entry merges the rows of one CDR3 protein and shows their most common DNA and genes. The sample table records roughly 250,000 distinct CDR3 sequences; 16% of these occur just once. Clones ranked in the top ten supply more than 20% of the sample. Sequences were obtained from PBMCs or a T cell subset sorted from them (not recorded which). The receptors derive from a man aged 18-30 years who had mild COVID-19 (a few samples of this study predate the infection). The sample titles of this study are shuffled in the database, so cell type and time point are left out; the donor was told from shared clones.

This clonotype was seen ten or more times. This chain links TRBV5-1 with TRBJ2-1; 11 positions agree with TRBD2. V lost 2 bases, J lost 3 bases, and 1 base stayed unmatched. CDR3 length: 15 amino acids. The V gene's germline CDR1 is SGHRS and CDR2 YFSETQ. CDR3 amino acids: CASSLGLAGYNEQFF. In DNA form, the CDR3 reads TGCGCCAGCAGCTTAGGACTAGCGGGCTACAATGAGCAGTTCTTC.

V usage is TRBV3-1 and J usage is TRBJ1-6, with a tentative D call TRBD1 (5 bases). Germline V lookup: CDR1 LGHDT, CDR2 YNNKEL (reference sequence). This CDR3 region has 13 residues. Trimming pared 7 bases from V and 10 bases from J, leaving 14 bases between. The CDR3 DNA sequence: TGTGCCAGCACCATAACAGCAGGGTCACCCCTCCACTTT. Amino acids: CASTITAGSPLHF.

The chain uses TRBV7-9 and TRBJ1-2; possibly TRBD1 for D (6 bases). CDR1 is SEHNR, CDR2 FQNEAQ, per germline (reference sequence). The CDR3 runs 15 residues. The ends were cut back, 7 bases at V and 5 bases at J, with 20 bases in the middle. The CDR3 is CASNLSGGRRYGYTF. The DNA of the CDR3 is TGTGCCAGCAACCTTAGTGGGGGGCGTCGATATGGCTACACCTTC. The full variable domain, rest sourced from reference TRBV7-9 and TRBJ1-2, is DTGVSQNPRHKITKRGQNVTFRCDPISEHNRLYWYRQTLGQGPEFLTYFQNEAQLEKSRLLSDRFSAERPKGSFSTLEIQRTEQGDSAMYLCASNLSGGRRYGYTFGSGTRLTVV.

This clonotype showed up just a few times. CDR3 residues: CASSSTGDSYNEQFF. The CDR3 DNA reads as TGTGCCAGCAGTTCTACAGGAGACTCCTACAATGAGCAGTTCTTC. The genes are TRBV7-2 and TRBJ2-1; a possible D gene is TRBD1 (5 bases). The V end lost 6 bases, the J end lost 0 bases, and 12 bases lay between the germline ends. The CDR3 has 15 residues. CDR1 SGHTA and CDR2 FQGNSA come from the germline V gene.

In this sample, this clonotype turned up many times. Here the CDR3 DNA reads TGCGCCAGCAGCGGAACGGGACAGGGTAACGAGCAGTACTTC. Its protein product is CASSGTGQGNEQYF. The chain has TRBV5-1 and TRBJ2-7; 9 bases map to TRBD1. V gave up 4 bases and J gave up 5 bases; unmatched junction bases: 7. The CDR3 runs 14 residues. Germline V lookup: CDR1 SGHRS, CDR2 YFSETQ.

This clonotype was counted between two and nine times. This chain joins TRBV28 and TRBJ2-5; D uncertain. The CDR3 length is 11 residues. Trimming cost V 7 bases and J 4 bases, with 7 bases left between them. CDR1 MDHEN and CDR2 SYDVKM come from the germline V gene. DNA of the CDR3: TGTGCCAGCACCTTGCGAGAGACCCAGTACTTC. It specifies CASTLRETQYF.

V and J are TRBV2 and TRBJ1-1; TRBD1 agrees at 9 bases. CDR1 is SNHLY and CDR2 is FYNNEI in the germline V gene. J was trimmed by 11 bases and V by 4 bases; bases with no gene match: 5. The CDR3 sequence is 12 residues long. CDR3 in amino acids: CASSAQGADAFF. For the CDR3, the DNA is TGTGCCAGCAGTGCACAGGGGGCGGATGCTTTCTTT.

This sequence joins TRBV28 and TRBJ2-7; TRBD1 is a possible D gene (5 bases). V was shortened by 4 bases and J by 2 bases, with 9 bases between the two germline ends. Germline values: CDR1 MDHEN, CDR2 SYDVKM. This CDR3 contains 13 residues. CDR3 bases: TGTGCCAGCAGTTCAGGGATTACCTACGAGCAGTACGTC. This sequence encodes CASSSGITYEQYV.

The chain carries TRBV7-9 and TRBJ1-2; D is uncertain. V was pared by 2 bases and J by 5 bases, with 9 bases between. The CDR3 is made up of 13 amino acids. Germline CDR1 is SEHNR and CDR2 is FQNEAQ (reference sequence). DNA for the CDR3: TGTGCCAGCAGCTTATCGGGGTCTTATGGCTACACCTTC. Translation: CASSLSGSYGYTF.

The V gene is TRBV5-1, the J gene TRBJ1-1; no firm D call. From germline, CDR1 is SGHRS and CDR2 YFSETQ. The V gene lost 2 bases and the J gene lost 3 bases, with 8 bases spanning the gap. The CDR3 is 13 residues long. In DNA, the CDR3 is TGCGCCAGCAGCTTCGGCTGGGACACTGAAGCTTTCTTT. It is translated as CASSFGWDTEAFF.

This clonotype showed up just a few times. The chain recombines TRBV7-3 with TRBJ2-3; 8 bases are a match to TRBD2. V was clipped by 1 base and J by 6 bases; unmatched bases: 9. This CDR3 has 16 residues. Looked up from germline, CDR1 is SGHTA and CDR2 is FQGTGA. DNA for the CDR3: TGTGCCAGCAGCTTAATGGCCGGGGGGGCAACGGATACGCAGTATTTT. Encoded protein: CASSLMAGGATDTQYF.

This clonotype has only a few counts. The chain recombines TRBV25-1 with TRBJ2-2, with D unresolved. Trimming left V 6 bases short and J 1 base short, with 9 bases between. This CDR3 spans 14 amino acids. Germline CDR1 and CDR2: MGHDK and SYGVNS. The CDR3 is CASRESGNTGELFF. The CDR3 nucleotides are TGTGCCAGCAGAGAGTCGGGGAACACCGGGGAGCTGTTTTTT. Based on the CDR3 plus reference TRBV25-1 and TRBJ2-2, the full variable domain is EADIYQTPRYLVIGTGKKITLECSQTMGHDKMYWYQQDPGMELHLIHYSYGVNSTEKGDLSSESTVSRIRTEHFPLTLESARPSHTSQYLCASRESGNTGELFFGEGSRLTVL.

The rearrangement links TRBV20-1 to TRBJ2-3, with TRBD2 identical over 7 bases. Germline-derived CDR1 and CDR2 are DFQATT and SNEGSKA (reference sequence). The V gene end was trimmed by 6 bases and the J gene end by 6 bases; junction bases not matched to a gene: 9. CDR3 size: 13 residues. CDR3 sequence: CSAWGGVGDTQYF. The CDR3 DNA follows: TGCAGTGCCTGGGGGGGGGTCGGCGATACGCAGTATTTT.

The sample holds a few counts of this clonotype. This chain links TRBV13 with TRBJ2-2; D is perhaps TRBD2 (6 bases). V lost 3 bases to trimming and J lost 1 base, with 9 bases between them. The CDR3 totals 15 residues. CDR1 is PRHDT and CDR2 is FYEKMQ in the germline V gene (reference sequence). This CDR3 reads CASSFGGMNTGELFF. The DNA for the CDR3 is TGTGCCAGCAGCTTTGGGGGGATGAACACCGGGGAGCTGTTTTTT.

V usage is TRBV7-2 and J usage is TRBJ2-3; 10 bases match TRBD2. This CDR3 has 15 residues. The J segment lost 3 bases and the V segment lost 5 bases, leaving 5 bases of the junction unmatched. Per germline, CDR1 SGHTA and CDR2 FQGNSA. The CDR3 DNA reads TGTGCCAGCAGCCCACCAGCGGGGGGGACAGATACGCAGTATTTT. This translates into CASSPPAGGTDTQYF.

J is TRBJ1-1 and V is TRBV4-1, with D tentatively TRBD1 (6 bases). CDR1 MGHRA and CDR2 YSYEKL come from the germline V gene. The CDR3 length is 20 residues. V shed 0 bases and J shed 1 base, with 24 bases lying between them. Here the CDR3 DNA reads TGCGCCAGCAGCCAAGAGAGGATCTTTAGGGGGACGTGGTGGAACACTGAAGCTTTCTTT. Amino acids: CASSQERIFRGTWWNTEAFF.

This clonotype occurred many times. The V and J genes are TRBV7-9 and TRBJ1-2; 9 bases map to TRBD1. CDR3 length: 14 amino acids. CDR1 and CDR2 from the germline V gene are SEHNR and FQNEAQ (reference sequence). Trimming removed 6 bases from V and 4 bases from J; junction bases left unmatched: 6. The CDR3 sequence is CASSSTGGSYGYTF. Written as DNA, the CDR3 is TGTGCCAGCAGTTCTACAGGGGGCAGCTATGGCTACACCTTC. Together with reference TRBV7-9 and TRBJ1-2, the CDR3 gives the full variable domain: DTGVSQNPRHKITKRGQNVTFRCDPISEHNRLYWYRQTLGQGPEFLTYFQNEAQLEKSRLLSDRFSAERPKGSFSTLEIQRTEQGDSAMYLCASSSTGGSYGYTFGSGTRLTVV.

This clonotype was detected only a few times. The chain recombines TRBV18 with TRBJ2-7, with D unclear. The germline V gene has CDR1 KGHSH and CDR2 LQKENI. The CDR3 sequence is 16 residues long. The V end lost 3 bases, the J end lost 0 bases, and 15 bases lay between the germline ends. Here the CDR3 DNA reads TGTGCCAGCTCACCCGGGCGTCTAGTGAACTCCTACGAGCAGTACTTC. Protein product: CASSPGRLVNSYEQYF.

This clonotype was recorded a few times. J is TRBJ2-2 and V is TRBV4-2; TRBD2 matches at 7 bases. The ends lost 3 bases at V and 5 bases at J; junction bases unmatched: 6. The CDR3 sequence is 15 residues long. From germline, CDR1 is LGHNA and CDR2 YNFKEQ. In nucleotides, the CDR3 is TGTGCCAGCAGCCAGTCGTCGCGGGGGACCGGGGAGCTGTTTTTT. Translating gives CASSQSSRGTGELFF.

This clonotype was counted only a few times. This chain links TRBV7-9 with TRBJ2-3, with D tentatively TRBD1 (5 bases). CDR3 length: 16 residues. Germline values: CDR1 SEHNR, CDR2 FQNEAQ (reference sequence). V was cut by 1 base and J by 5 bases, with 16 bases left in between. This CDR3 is CASSLVDIQARDTQYF. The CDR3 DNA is TGTGCCAGCAGCTTAGTCGACATACAGGCCAGAGATACGCAGTATTTT. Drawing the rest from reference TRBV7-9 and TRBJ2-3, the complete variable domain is DTGVSQNPRHKITKRGQNVTFRCDPISEHNRLYWYRQTLGQGPEFLTYFQNEAQLEKSRLLSDRFSAERPKGSFSTLEIQRTEQGDSAMYLCASSLVDIQARDTQYFGPGTRLTVL.

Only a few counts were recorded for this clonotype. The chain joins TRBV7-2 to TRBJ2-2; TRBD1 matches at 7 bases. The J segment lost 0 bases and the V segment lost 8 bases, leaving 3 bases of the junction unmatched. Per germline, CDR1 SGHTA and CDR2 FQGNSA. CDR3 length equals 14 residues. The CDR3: CASDDRANTGELFF. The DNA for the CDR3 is TGTGCCAGCGACGACAGGGCGAACACCGGGGAGCTGTTTTTT.

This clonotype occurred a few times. The CDR3 region has the DNA TGTGCCACCAGATCGCTAGCGGGGGGGAACAATGAGCAGTTCTTC. Protein sequence: CATRSLAGGNNEQFF. J is TRBJ2-1 and V is TRBV24-1; 12 nucleotides align to TRBD2. J gave up 5 bases and V 7 bases, and 5 bases lay outside the gene matches. This CDR3 is built from 15 residues. CDR1 and CDR2 (germline): KGHDR, SFDVKD.

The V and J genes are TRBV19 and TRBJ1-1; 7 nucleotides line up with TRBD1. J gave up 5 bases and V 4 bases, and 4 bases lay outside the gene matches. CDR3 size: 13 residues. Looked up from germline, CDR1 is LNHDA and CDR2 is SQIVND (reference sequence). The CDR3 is CASSTGQATEAFF. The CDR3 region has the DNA TGTGCCAGTAGTACCGGACAGGCGACTGAAGCTTTCTTT.

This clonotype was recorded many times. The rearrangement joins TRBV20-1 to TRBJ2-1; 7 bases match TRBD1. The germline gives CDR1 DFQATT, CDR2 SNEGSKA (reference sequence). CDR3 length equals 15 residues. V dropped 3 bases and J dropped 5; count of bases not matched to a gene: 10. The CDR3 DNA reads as TGCAGTGCTAGGGAACAGGGGCCGGGAAACAATGAGCAGTTCTTC. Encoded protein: CSAREQGPGNNEQFF.

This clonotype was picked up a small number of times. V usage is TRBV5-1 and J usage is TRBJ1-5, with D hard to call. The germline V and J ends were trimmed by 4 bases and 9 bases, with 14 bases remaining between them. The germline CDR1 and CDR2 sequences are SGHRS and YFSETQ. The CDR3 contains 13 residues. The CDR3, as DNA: TGCGCCAGCAGCGAGGGCCTGGTGGGGCCCCAGCATTTT. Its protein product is CASSEGLVGPQHF.

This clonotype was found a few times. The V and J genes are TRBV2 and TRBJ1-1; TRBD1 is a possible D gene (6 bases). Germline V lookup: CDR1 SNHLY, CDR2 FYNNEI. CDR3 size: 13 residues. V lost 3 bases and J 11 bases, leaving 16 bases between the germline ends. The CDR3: CASSEGTRGWAFF. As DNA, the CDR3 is TGTGCCAGCAGTGAGGGGACCAGGGGATGGGCTTTCTTT.

CDR3 in amino acids: CASSLLSGSYGYTF. The DNA of the CDR3 is TGTGCCAGCAGTCTCCTCTCCGGAAGCTATGGCTACACCTTC. The chain recombines TRBV6-1 with TRBJ1-2; D gene ambiguous. The CDR3 has 14 amino acids. Germline V gene sequence: CDR1 MNHNS, CDR2 SASEGT. V shed 5 bases and J shed 4 bases, with 14 bases lying between them.

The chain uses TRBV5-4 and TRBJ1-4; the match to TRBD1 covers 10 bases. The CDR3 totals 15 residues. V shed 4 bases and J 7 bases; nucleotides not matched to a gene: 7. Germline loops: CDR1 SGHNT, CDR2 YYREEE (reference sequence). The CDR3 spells CASSPTGGAGEKLFF. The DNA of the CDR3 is TGTGCCAGCAGCCCGACAGGGGGCGCGGGTGAAAAACTGTTTTTT.

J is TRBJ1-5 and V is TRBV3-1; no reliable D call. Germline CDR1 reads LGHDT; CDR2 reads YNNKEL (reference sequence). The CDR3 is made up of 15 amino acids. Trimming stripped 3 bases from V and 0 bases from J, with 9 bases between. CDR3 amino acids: CASSQDSYSNQPQHF. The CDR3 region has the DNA TGTGCCAGCAGCCAGGATTCGTATAGCAATCAGCCCCAGCATTTT. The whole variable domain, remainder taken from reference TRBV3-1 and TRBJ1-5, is DTAVSQTPKYLVTQMGNDKSIKCEQNLGHDTMYWYKQDSKKFLKIMFSYNNKELIINETVPNRFSPKSPDKAHLNLHINSLELGDSAVYFCASSQDSYSNQPQHFGDGTRLSIL.